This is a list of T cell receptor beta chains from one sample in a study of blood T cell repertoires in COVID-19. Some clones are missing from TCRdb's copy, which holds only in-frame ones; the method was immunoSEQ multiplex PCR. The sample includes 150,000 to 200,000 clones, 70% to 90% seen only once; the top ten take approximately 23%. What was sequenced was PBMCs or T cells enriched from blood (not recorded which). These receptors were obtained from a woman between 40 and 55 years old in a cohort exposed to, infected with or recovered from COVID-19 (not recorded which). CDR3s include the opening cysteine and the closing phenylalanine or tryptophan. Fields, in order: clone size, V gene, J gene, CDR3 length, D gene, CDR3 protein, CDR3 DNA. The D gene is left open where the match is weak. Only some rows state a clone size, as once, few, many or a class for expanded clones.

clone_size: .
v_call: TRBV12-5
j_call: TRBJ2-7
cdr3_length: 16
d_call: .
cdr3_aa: CASGCPSPSGPYEQYF
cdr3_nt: TGTGCTAGTGGTTGTCCATCTCCTTCAGGTCCCTACGAGCAGTACTTC

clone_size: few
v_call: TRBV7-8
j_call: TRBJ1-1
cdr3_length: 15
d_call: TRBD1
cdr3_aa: CASSSWDRMNTEAFF
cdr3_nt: TGTGCCAGCAGCTCCTGGGACAGGATGAACACTGAAGCTTTCTTT

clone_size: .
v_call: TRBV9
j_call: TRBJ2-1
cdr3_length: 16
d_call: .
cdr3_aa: CASSPTGGFPYNEQFF
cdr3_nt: TGTGCCAGCAGCCCTACTGGAGGGTTCCCCTACAATGAGCAGTTCTTC

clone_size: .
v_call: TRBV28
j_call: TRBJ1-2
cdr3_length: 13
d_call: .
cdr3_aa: CASSLLSGRGYTF
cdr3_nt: TGTGCCAGCAGTTTATTGTCAGGGAGGGGCTACACCTTC

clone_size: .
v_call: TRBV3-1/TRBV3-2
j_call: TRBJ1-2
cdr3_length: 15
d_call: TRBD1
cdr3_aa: CASSRTGVLGVGYTF
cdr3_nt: TGTGCCAGCAGCCGAACAGGGGTCTTAGGGGTTGGCTACACCTTC

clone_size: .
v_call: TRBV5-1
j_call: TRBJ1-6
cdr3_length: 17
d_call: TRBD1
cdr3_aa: CASSATTGMGYNSPLHF
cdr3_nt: TGCGCCAGCAGCGCCACGACAGGGATGGGCTATAATTCACCCCTCCACTTT

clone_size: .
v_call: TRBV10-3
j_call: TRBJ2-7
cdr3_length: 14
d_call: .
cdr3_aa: CAITEYLTPYEQYF
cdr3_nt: TGTGCCATCACCGAATACTTAACCCCCTACGAGCAGTACTTC

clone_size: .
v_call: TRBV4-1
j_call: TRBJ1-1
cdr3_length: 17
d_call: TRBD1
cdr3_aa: CASSQVMWTGSSTEAFF
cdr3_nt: TGCGCCAGCAGCCAAGTTATGTGGACAGGAAGTAGCACTGAAGCTTTCTTT

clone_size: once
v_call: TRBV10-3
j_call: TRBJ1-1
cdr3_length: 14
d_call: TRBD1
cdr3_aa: CAIRGTGGLTEAFF
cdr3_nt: TGTGCCATCAGAGGGACAGGGGGCTTGACTGAAGCTTTCTTT

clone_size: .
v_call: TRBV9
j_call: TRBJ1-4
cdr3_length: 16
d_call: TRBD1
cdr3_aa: CASSGPTGAFNEKLFF
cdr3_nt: TGTGCCAGCAGCGGCCCGACAGGGGCGTTTAATGAAAAACTGTTTTTT

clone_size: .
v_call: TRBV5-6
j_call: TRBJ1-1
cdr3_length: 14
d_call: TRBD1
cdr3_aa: CASSWGQGVTEAFF
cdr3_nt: TGTGCCAGCAGCTGGGGACAGGGGGTCACTGAAGCTTTCTTT

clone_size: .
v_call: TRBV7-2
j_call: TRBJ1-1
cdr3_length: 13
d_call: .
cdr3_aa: CASSTTRGTEAFF
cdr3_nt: TGTGCCAGCAGCACCACGCGGGGCACTGAAGCTTTCTTT

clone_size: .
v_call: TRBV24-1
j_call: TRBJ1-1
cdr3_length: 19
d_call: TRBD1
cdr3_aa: CATSDLFGQGRDLNTEAFF
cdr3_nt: TGTGCCACCAGTGACCTTTTCGGACAGGGGAGAGATTTGAACACTGAAGCTTTCTTT

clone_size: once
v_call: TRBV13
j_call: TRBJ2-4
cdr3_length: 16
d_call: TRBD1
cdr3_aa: CASSLFSDRAKNIQYF
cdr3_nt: TGTGCCAGCAGCTTATTCTCGGACAGGGCCAAAAACATTCAGTACTTC

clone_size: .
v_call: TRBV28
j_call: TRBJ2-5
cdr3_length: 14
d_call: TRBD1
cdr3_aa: CASSLPDREETQYF
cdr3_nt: TGTGCCAGCAGTTTGCCGGACAGGGAGGAGACCCAGTACTTC

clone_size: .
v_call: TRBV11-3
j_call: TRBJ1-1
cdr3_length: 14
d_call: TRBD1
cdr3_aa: CASGSRDSNTEAFF
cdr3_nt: TGTGCCAGCGGGTCCCGGGACAGTAACACTGAAGCTTTCTTT

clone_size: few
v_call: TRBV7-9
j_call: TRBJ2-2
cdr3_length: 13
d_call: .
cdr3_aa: CAIPRRRAGELFF
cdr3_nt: TGTGCCATCCCGAGGCGGAGGGCCGGGGAGCTGTTTTTT

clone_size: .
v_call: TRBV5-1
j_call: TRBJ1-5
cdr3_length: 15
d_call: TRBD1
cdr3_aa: CASSLDGQGNQPQHF
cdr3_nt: TGCGCCAGCAGCTTGGATGGACAGGGAAATCAGCCCCAGCATTTT

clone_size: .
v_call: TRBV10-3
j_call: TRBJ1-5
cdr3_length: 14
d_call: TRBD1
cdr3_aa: CAISTGAVGQPQHF
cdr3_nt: TGTGCCATCAGTACAGGGGCGGTGGGTCAGCCCCAGCATTTT

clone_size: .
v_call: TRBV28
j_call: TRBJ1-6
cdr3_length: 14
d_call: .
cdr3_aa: CASSLRGFHSPLHF
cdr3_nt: TGTGCCAGCAGTTTAAGAGGGTTTCATTCACCCCTCCACTTT

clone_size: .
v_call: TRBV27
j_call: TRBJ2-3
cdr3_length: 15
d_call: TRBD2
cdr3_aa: CASSHLAGGRDTQYF
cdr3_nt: TGTGCCAGCAGTCACTTAGCGGGAGGGAGGGATACGCAGTATTTT

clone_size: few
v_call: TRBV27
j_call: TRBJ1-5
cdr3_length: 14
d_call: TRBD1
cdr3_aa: CASSPTGVGQPQHF
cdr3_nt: TGTGCCAGCAGTCCCACAGGGGTAGGACAGCCCCAGCATTTT

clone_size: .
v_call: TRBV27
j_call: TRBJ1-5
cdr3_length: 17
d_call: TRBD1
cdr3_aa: CASSGLSDRGVNQPQHF
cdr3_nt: TGTGCCAGCAGTGGATTATCGGACAGGGGGGTCAATCAGCCCCAGCATTTT

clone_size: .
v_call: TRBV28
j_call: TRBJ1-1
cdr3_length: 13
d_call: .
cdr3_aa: CASSFGLNTEAFF
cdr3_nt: TGTGCCAGCAGTTTTGGCCTGAACACTGAAGCTTTCTTT

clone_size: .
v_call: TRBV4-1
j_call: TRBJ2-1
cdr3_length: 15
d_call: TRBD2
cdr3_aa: CASSHSGLAGNEQFF
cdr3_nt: TGCGCCAGCAGCCATTCAGGACTAGCGGGTAATGAGCAGTTCTTC

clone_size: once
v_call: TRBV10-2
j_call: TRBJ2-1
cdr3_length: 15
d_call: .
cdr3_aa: CASSEYSSEFGEQFF
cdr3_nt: TGCGCCAGCAGTGAGTATAGTTCGGAGTTTGGTGAGCAGTTCTTC

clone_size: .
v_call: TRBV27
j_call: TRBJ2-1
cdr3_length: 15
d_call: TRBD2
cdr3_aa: CASTSGGSRYNEQFF
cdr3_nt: TGTGCCAGCACCTCCGGGGGGAGTAGGTACAATGAGCAGTTCTTC

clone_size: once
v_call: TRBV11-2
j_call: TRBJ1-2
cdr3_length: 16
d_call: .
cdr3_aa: CASSSVGRGLGYGYTF
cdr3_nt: TGTGCCAGCAGCTCCGTCGGGCGGGGGCTGGGCTATGGCTACACCTTC

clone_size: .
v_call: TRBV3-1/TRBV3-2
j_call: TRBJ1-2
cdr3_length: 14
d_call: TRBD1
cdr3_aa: CASSQEETGVGGTF
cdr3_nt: TGTGCCAGCAGCCAAGAGGAGACAGGGGTTGGGGGAACCTTC

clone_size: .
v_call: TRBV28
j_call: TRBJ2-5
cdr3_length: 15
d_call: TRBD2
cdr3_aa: CASSLWLAGGETQYF
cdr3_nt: TGTGCCAGCAGTTTATGGTTAGCGGGGGGGGAGACCCAGTACTTC

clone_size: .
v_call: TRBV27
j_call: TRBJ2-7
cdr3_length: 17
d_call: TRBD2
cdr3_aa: CASSSCWTSGFSYEQYF
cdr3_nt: TGTGCCAGCAGCTCCTGCTGGACTAGCGGGTTCTCCTACGAGCAGTACTTC